These 25 T cell receptor beta chains were all obtained from the same sample, sequenced in a study of cytomegalovirus exposure and HLA in healthy donors. The PCR employed 60 Vbeta primers together with 13 Jbeta primers. Assay: immunoSEQ multiplex PCR; the TCRdb copy retains only in-frame clones and omits some. The sample lists around 94,000 clones, 70% to 80% occurring once. The source material was PBMCs. The receptors here all came from a woman between 55 and 75 years old in good health and CMV-seropositive.

This clone came up once. The J gene is TRBJ2-2, the V gene TRBV9; 8 bases map to TRBD2. The germline V gene has CDR1 SGDLS and CDR2 YYNGEE. There are 16 residues in the CDR3. Losses at the gene ends were 3 bases for V and 0 bases for J; bases not matched to a gene: 4. CDR3: CASSASSGPNTGELFF. The DNA of the CDR3 is TGTGCCAGCAGCGCCTCTAGCGGGCCGAACACCGGGGAGCTGTTTTTT. Full variable domain (outside the CDR3, taken from reference TRBV9 and TRBJ2-2): DSGVTQTPKHLITATGQRVTLRCSPRSGDLSVYWYQQSLDQGLQFLIQYYNGEERAKGNILERFSAQQFPDLHSELNLSSLELGDSALYFCASSASSGPNTGELFFGEGSRLTVL.

The CDR3 sequence is CASSLGQVITDTQYF. The CDR3 DNA sequence: TGTGCCAGCAGCTTAGGGCAGGTGATCACAGATACGCAGTATTTT. The gene calls are TRBV11-2 and TRBJ2-3; D uncertain. The CDR3 runs to 15 residues. Germline values: CDR1 SGHAT, CDR2 FQNNGV. Trimming removed 1 base from V and 2 bases from J, with 10 bases in between.

The V gene is TRBV2, the J gene TRBJ2-7; D perhaps matches TRBD1 (6 bases). Germline CDR1 is SNHLY and CDR2 is FYNNEI. V was trimmed by 10 bases and J by 6 bases, leaving 16 bases between them. This CDR3 is 12 amino acids long. The chain's CDR3 is CAIGQYPSEQYF. In nucleotides, the CDR3 is TGTGCCATAGGACAGTACCCCAGCGAGCAGTACTTC.

The J gene is TRBJ2-7, the V gene TRBV14; 9 bases align to TRBD1. The CDR3 has 17 residues. Germline V CDR1 and CDR2: SGHDN, FVKESK. The V and J ends lost 6 bases and 3 bases, in that order; junction bases with no gene match: 15. The CDR3 loop reads CASSLFTGTGWVYEQYF. As DNA, the CDR3 is TGTGCCAGCAGTCTCTTTACCGGGACAGGGTGGGTCTACGAGCAGTACTTC. Combining the CDR3 with reference TRBV14 and TRBJ2-7 gives the whole variable domain EAGVTQFPSHSVIEKGQTVTLRCDPISGHDNLYWYRRVMGKEIKFLLHFVKESKQDESGMPNNRFLAERTGGTYSTLKVQPAELEDSGVYFCASSLFTGTGWVYEQYFGPGTRLTVT.

The genes are TRBV11-2 and TRBJ1-2, with D possibly being TRBD1 (5 bases). This CDR3 contains 16 residues. Trimming stripped 5 bases from V and 8 bases from J, with 24 bases between. CDR1 is SGHAT, CDR2 FQNNGV, per germline. DNA for the CDR3: TGTGCCAGCAGCCCCCGCCGGGTGGGAGGGAGGGACGGCTACACCTTC. Protein product: CASSPRRVGGRDGYTF.

The chain combines TRBV4-1 with TRBJ2-3; 11 bases are a match to TRBD1. Germline V gene data show CDR1 as MGHRA and CDR2 as YSYEKL. The V and J ends lost 4 bases and 4 bases, in that order; junction bases with no gene match: 10. This CDR3 is 17 amino acids long. The CDR3 here is CASSLSGQGAGADTQYF. For the CDR3, the DNA is TGCGCCAGCAGCCTATCCGGACAGGGGGCGGGAGCAGATACGCAGTATTTT.

There are a few counts of this clone. The J gene is TRBJ2-7, the V gene TRBV7-9; 8 bases fit TRBD2. The CDR3 has 15 amino acids. Per the germline V gene, CDR1 is SEHNR and CDR2 is FQNEAQ (reference sequence). V shed 0 bases and J 4 bases; nucleotides not matched to a gene: 5. The CDR3 sequence: CASSLAGSGGYEQYF. The CDR3 region has the DNA TGTGCCAGCAGCTTAGCTGGAAGCGGGGGATACGAGCAGTACTTC.

This clone has only a few counts. J is TRBJ2-1 and V is TRBV5-1, with TRBD2 matching 8 bases. The CDR3 consists of 13 residues. The junction had 7 bases not matched to a gene; V was cut back by 4 bases and J by 10 bases. Germline assignment: CDR1 SGHRS and CDR2 YFSETQ. The CDR3 spells CASSRGSGSEQFF. The CDR3 coding sequence is TGCGCCAGCAGCAGGGGAAGCGGGAGCGAGCAGTTCTTC.

The V and J genes are TRBV6-1 and TRBJ2-5, with D perhaps TRBD1 (6 bases). V lost 0 bases and J lost 4, with 15 bases in between. CDR3 length: 16 amino acids. Germline values: CDR1 MNHNS, CDR2 SASEGT. Written as DNA, the CDR3 is TGTGCCAGCAGTGAAGCCAGGTACAGGGTGGCAGAGACCCAGTACTTC. It codes for CASSEARYRVAETQYF.

The genes are TRBV5-4 and TRBJ2-3; 7 positions match TRBD1. With V trimmed by 4 bases and J by 1 base, 6 bases remained unmatched. This CDR3 has 15 amino acids. CDR1 and CDR2 (germline): SGHNT, YYREEE (reference sequence). The CDR3 loop reads CASSPRTGGTDTQYF. CDR3 sequence (DNA): TGTGCCAGCAGCCCTCGGACAGGAGGCACAGATACGCAGTATTTT.

J is TRBJ1-1 and V is TRBV4-1, with TRBD1 matching over 10 bases. The CDR3 has 14 residues. V trimming: 5 bases; J trimming: 5 bases; junction bases outside the gene matches: 5. Germline V lookup: CDR1 MGHRA, CDR2 YSYEKL. This CDR3 reads CASSKADRGTEAFF. CDR3 nucleotides: TGCGCCAGCAGCAAAGCGGACAGGGGGACTGAAGCTTTCTTT.

The genes are TRBV27 and TRBJ1-2, with 8 bases lining up with TRBD1. Germline CDR1 and CDR2: MNHEY and SMNVEV (reference sequence). This CDR3 is 16 amino acids long. The V gene end was trimmed by 5 bases and the J gene end by 4 bases; junction bases not matched to a gene: 12. The CDR3 DNA is TGTGCCAGCAGTCAAGCAGGGGGCGGCTCGAGCTATGGCTACACCTTC. Its translation is CASSQAGGGSSYGYTF.

The rearrangement links TRBV30 to TRBJ2-2; 13 bases align to TRBD2. Germline V gene lookup returns CDR1 GTSNPN and CDR2 SVGIG (reference sequence). J lost 5 bases, V lost 3 bases, and 6 bases had no gene match. The CDR3 consists of 16 residues. The CDR3 reads CAWRGLAGAVTGELFF. The CDR3 DNA sequence: TGTGCCTGGAGAGGACTAGCGGGAGCGGTGACCGGGGAGCTGTTTTTT.

The chain couples TRBV19 to TRBJ1-1, with no clear D. CDR1 is LNHDA and CDR2 is SQIVND in the germline V gene (reference sequence). This CDR3 has 14 amino acids. The ends were cut back, 3 bases at V and 0 bases at J, with 8 bases in the middle. The DNA for the CDR3 is TGTGCCAGTAGTATGAGGAACATGAACACTGAAGCTTTCTTT. This gives the protein CASSMRNMNTEAFF.

This clone was found a few times. The chain recombines TRBV10-2 with TRBJ1-5, with 7 bases that match TRBD1. The CDR3 runs 15 residues. Germline lookup yields CDR1 WSHSY and CDR2 SAAADI. Trimming cost V 3 bases and J 7 bases; bases outside gene matches: 9. DNA for the CDR3: TGCGCCAGCAGTGACCCGAACACAGGGGACCAGCCCCAGCATTTT. Its translation is CASSDPNTGDQPQHF.

This clone was recorded a few times. The rearrangement links TRBV4-1 to TRBJ1-4; 8 bases are shared with TRBD1. The germline V gene has CDR1 MGHRA and CDR2 YSYEKL. V lost 3 bases and J lost 8; bases outside the gene matches: 14. The CDR3 contains 17 residues. The CDR3 loop is CASSQPLRGPRGEKLFF. Here the CDR3 DNA reads TGCGCCAGCAGCCAGCCTCTCAGGGGGCCGAGAGGCGAAAAACTGTTTTTT.

The genes are TRBV27 and TRBJ2-7, with TRBD2 identical over 11 bases. The germline V gene encodes CDR1 MNHEY and CDR2 SMNVEV (reference sequence). Losses at the gene ends were 3 bases for V and 4 bases for J; bases not matched to a gene: 5. The CDR3 is 15 residues long. Written as DNA, the CDR3 is TGTGCCAGCAGTTTTCGACTAGCGGGATATTACGAGCAGTACTTC. Its translation is CASSFRLAGYYEQYF.

The J gene is TRBJ1-5, the V gene TRBV19; the D is unclear. Deletions cut 4 bases from V and 1 base from J, with 14 bases between. CDR3 length equals 16 residues. Germline CDR1 reads LNHDA; CDR2 reads SQIVND (reference sequence). The CDR3 nucleotides read TGTGCCAGTAGTAGTGGCCGGGGAGTCAGCAATCAGCCCCAGCATTTT. Translation gives CASSSGRGVSNQPQHF. The complete variable domain, with remaining parts taken from reference TRBV19 and TRBJ1-5, reads DGGITQSPKYLFRKEGQNVTLSCEQNLNHDAMYWYRQDPGQGLRLIYYSQIVNDFQKGDIAEGYSVSREKKESFPLTVTSAQKNPTAFYLCASSSGRGVSNQPQHFGDGTRLSIL.

The chain recombines TRBV30 with TRBJ1-3; TRBD1 might be the D (5 bases). Germline V gene lookup returns CDR1 GTSNPN and CDR2 SVGIG (reference sequence). V dropped 4 bases and J dropped 1 base, with 11 bases sitting between them. This CDR3 is built from 14 residues. CDR3 sequence (DNA): TGTGCCTGGACCAGGGAAACGTCTGGAAACACCATATATTTT. This translates into CAWTRETSGNTIYF.

V gene TRBV20-1 combines with J gene TRBJ2-1; D remains ambiguous. V was shortened by 3 bases and J by 4 bases, with 4 bases between the two germline ends. The length of the CDR3 is 11 residues. CDR1 and CDR2 (germline): DFQATT, SNEGSKA (reference sequence). CDR3 region: CSARAYNEQFF. The CDR3 DNA sequence: TGCAGTGCTAGGGCTTACAATGAGCAGTTCTTC.

The V and J genes are TRBV19 and TRBJ2-1; D gene unclear. The CDR3 length is 15 residues. Trimming cost V 0 bases and J 4 bases, with 10 bases left between them. Germline values: CDR1 LNHDA, CDR2 SQIVND (reference sequence). CDR3 region: CASSIDFSRYNEQFF. CDR3 sequence (DNA): TGTGCCAGTAGTATAGACTTTTCGAGGTACAATGAGCAGTTCTTC.

This chain uses TRBV5-4 with TRBJ1-4; TRBD1 agrees at 10 bases. The length of the CDR3 is 15 residues. V shed 6 bases and J 8 bases; nucleotides not matched to a gene: 10. Germline loops: CDR1 SGHNT, CDR2 YYREEE (reference sequence). CDR3 amino acids: CASTRGGQGNEKLFF. The CDR3 nucleotides are TGTGCCAGCACTCGCGGGGGACAGGGGAACGAAAAACTGTTTTTT.

This clone has just one count. The gene calls are TRBV29-1 and TRBJ2-5, with 7 bases that match TRBD1. Per the germline V gene, CDR1 is SQVTM and CDR2 is ANQGSEA. The CDR3 runs to 14 residues. V was pared by 7 bases and J by 1 base, with 9 bases of the junction left unmatched. The CDR3, as DNA: TGCAGCGGTGAGGGACAGAGCCCCCAAGAGACCCAGTACTTC. Its protein is CSGEGQSPQETQYF.

The chain's CDR3 is CASMIGGVDEQFF. CDR3 coding DNA: TGTGCCAGCATGATAGGGGGGGTGGATGAGCAGTTCTTC. The rearrangement uses TRBV27 and TRBJ2-1, with D perhaps TRBD2 (7 bases). V lost 7 bases and J 8 bases, leaving 15 bases between the germline ends. The CDR3 covers 13 residues. CDR1 is MNHEY and CDR2 is SMNVEV in the germline V gene (reference sequence).

This chain connects TRBV28 to TRBJ2-3, with 10 positions matching TRBD2. From germline, CDR1 is MDHEN and CDR2 SYDVKM. The V gene end was trimmed by 6 bases and the J gene end by 3 bases; junction bases not matched to a gene: 6. This CDR3 has 15 residues. CDR3 in amino acids: CASSQPGLATDTQYF. CDR3 nucleotides: TGTGCCAGCAGCCAGCCGGGACTAGCGACAGATACGCAGTATTTT.